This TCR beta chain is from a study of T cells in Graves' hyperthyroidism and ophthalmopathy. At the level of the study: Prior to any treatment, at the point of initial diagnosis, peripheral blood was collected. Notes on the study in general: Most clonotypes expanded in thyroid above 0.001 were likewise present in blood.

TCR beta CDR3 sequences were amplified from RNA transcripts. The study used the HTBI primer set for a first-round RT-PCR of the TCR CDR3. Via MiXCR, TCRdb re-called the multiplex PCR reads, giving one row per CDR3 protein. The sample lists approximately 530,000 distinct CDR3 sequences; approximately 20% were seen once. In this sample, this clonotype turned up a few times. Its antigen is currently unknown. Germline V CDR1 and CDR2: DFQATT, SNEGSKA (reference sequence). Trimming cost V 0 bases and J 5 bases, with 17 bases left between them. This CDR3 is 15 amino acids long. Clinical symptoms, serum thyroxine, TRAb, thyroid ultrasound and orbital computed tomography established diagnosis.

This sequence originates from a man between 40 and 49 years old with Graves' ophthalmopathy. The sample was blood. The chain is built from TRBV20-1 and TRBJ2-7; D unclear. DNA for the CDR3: TGCAGTGCTAGAGATCCCCCCGGGCCGGTCGACGAGCAGTACTTC. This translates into CSARDPPGPVDEQYF.